A single sample is the source of the 25 T cell receptor beta chains below, sequenced in a study of CD8 T cells in Susac syndrome. An amount of RNA that ranged from roughly 0.5 to 1 ug was reverse transcribed with random hexamers. One entry per CDR3 protein results from TCRdb running MiXCR on the immunoSEQ multiplex PCR reads. The sample lists some 300,000 distinct CDR3 sequences; about 88% were seen once. Source material: CD8+ T cells from PBMCs. These receptors were taken from a human donor with multiple sclerosis.

This clonotype was counted once. The chain carries TRBV30 and TRBJ2-1; D is unclear. The CDR3 loop spans 14 amino acids. The V and J ends lost 5 bases and 5 bases respectively, with 16 bases between them. Germline assignment: CDR1 GTSNPN and CDR2 SVGIG (reference sequence). CDR3: CAWSLGMGNNEQFF. CDR3 in DNA: TGTGCCTGGTCTCTAGGGATGGGCAACAATGAGCAGTTCTTC.

There are a few counts of this clonotype. This sequence joins TRBV5-4 and TRBJ1-5, with 12 nucleotides matching TRBD1. The CDR3 runs 15 residues. J was trimmed by 7 bases and V by 4 bases; bases with no gene match: 6. CDR1 is SGHNT, CDR2 YYREEE, per germline (reference sequence). This CDR3 is CASSPGTGGVQPQHF. Here the CDR3 DNA reads TGTGCCAGCAGCCCCGGGACAGGGGGCGTGCAGCCCCAGCATTTT.

This clonotype was seen once. CDR3 amino acids: CASSEIGLGTSNEQYF. The CDR3 nucleotides are TGTGCCAGCAGTGAAATTGGCTTGGGGACTAGCAACGAGCAGTACTTC. The chain carries TRBV25-1 and TRBJ2-7; TRBD2 matches at 9 bases. CDR3 length: 16 residues. With V trimmed by 2 bases and J by 5 bases, 10 bases remained unmatched. The germline V gene has CDR1 MGHDK and CDR2 SYGVNS.

This chain links TRBV15 with TRBJ2-1, with 9 positions matching TRBD2. The germline V gene has CDR1 LNHNV and CDR2 YYDKDF (reference sequence). The V segment lost 3 bases and the J segment 15 bases; nucleotides outside the gene matches: 3. The length of the CDR3 is 11 residues. The CDR3 loop reads CATSSAGGLFF. For the CDR3, the DNA is TGTGCCACCAGCAGTGCGGGAGGGCTGTTCTTC.

The V and J genes are TRBV5-5 and TRBJ2-7, with a tentative D call TRBD2 (6 bases). From germline, CDR1 is SGHKS and CDR2 YYEKEE (reference sequence). V shed 0 bases and J shed 4 bases, with 26 bases lying between them. The CDR3 length is 19 residues. The CDR3 here is CASSLGSTGTGVSGYEQYF. The CDR3 DNA reads as TGTGCCAGCAGCTTGGGGAGCACCGGGACTGGCGTGAGCGGATACGAGCAGTACTTC. Full variable domain (missing parts from reference TRBV5-5 and TRBJ2-7): DAGVTQSPTHLIKTRGQQVTLRCSPISGHKSVSWYQQVLGQGPQFIFQYYEKEERGRGNFPDRFSARQFPNYSSELNVNALLLGDSALYLCASSLGSTGTGVSGYEQYFGPGTRLTVT.

The chain couples TRBV27 to TRBJ2-7; 7 nucleotides align to TRBD1. Looked up from germline, CDR1 is MNHEY and CDR2 is SMNVEV (reference sequence). V shed 4 bases, J shed 2 bases, and the junction held 11 bases outside the gene matches. The CDR3 contains 16 residues. The DNA of the CDR3 is TGTGCCAGCAGTTACAACAGGGGCCCCATTCCCTACGAGCAGTACTTC. It translates to CASSYNRGPIPYEQYF.

The CDR3 DNA reads as TGTGCCAGCAGCCCCGCCGCGTACTATAGCAATCAGCCCCAGCATTTT. Its translation is CASSPAAYYSNQPQHF. This chain uses TRBV7-9 with TRBJ1-5; D gene unclear. This CDR3 has 16 amino acids. The ends were cut back, 5 bases at V and 0 bases at J, with 14 bases in the middle. Germline V CDR1 and CDR2: SEHNR, FQNEAQ (reference sequence).

The V and J genes are TRBV7-9 and TRBJ1-2; 7 nucleotides agree with TRBD1. Germline V gene data show CDR1 as SEHNR and CDR2 as FQNEAQ (reference sequence). CDR3 length equals 16 residues. The V segment lost 5 bases and the J segment 0 bases; nucleotides outside the gene matches: 9. CDR3: CASSSRDRPSNYGYTF. The CDR3 DNA reads as TGTGCCAGCAGCAGCCGGGACAGACCTTCTAACTATGGCTACACCTTC.

The V gene is TRBV21-1, the J gene TRBJ2-1; TRBD2, the table's D call, was not compared with the DNA. TRBV21-1 is noted as a pseudogene. There are 16 residues in the CDR3. CDR3: CASSKSGPLGDNEQFF. CDR3 coding DNA: TGTGCCAGCAGCAAATCGGGGCCCCTCGGGGACAATGAGCAGTTCTTC.

V gene TRBV27 combines with J gene TRBJ2-7; the D is unclear. The CDR3 extends over 14 amino acids. V lost 0 bases to trimming and J lost 0 bases, with 6 bases between them. Per the germline V gene, CDR1 is MNHEY and CDR2 is SMNVEV (reference sequence). CDR3 nucleotides: TGTGCCAGCAGTTTATCGCACAGCTCCTACGAGCAGTACTTC. This codes for CASSLSHSSYEQYF.

The V gene is TRBV7-9, the J gene TRBJ2-5, with a possible D match to TRBD2 (5 bases). V was shortened by 5 bases and J by 5 bases, with 9 bases between the two germline ends. Per the germline V gene, CDR1 is SEHNR and CDR2 is FQNEAQ (reference sequence). This CDR3 spans 12 amino acids. CDR3: CASSHPGETQYF. DNA of the CDR3: TGTGCCAGCAGCCATCCGGGGGAGACCCAGTACTTC.

The chain links TRBV29-1 to TRBJ1-2; 11 bases fit TRBD1. The CDR3 spans 13 residues. Germline lookup yields CDR1 SQVTM and CDR2 ANQGSEA. Trimming at V came to 4 bases and at J to 9 bases, leaving 7 bases not matched to a gene. The CDR3 nucleotides are TGCAGCGTTGGCCCGGGACAGGGGGGACGCTACACCTTC. It yields the protein CSVGPGQGGRYTF.

The V and J genes are TRBV12-3 or TRBV12-4 and TRBJ1-2, with D uncertain. The CDR3 spans 15 residues. V shed 3 bases and J shed 4 bases, with 15 bases lying between them. The CDR3 loop reads CASSLSVASPYGYTF. The CDR3 DNA reads as TGTGCCAGCAGTTTGTCCGTAGCGTCCCCCTATGGCTACACCTTC.

This rearrangement joins TRBV9 to TRBJ1-1; a possible D gene is TRBD1 (5 bases). Trimming shortened V by 4 bases and J by 2 bases, and 15 bases separated the two germline ends. The CDR3 sequence is 15 residues long. Germline values: CDR1 SGDLS, CDR2 YYNGEE. The CDR3 DNA reads TGTGCCAGCAGCTTAATAACGGGGGGTAACACTGAAGCTTTCTTT. This gives the protein CASSLITGGNTEAFF. The full variable domain, completed using reference TRBV9 and TRBJ1-1, is DSGVTQTPKHLITATGQRVTLRCSPRSGDLSVYWYQQSLDQGLQFLIQYYNGEERAKGNILERFSAQQFPDLHSELNLSSLELGDSALYFCASSLITGGNTEAFFGQGTRLTVV.

The chain has TRBV6-4 and TRBJ2-2, with 13 bases fitting TRBD2. From germline, CDR1 is MRHNA and CDR2 SNTAGT. After removal of 6 bases from V and 7 bases from J, the junction contained 8 bases not matched to a gene. CDR3 length: 16 residues. This CDR3 is CASSDTGTSGNGELFF. In DNA, the CDR3 is TGTGCCAGCAGCGACACCGGGACTAGCGGGAACGGGGAGCTGTTTTTT.

This rearrangement joins TRBV11-2 to TRBJ2-1; TRBD2 agrees at 12 bases. The CDR3 is made up of 15 amino acids. Losses at the gene ends were 5 bases for V and 7 bases for J; bases not matched to a gene: 6. CDR1 and CDR2 (germline): SGHAT, FQNNGV. The CDR3 loop is CASSPLAGGGNEQFF. The CDR3 nucleotides read TGTGCCAGCAGCCCACTAGCGGGAGGTGGGAATGAGCAGTTCTTC.

This sequence joins TRBV12-3 or TRBV12-4 and TRBJ2-7; 8 nucleotides align to TRBD2. V lost 6 bases to trimming and J lost 6 bases; unmatched junction nucleotides: 7. The CDR3 is made up of 13 amino acids. The CDR3 is CASRPRTSLEQYF. CDR3 nucleotides: TGTGCCAGCAGGCCCAGGACTAGCCTCGAGCAGTACTTC.

CDR3 amino acids: CASSGRSPSETQYF. The CDR3 DNA reads as TGTGCCAGTAGTGGACGGTCCCCTTCGGAGACCCAGTACTTC. The J gene is TRBJ2-5, the V gene TRBV19, with D unresolved. Trimming removed 5 bases from V and 5 bases from J, with 15 bases in between. The CDR3 has 14 residues. From germline, CDR1 is LNHDA and CDR2 SQIVND (reference sequence).

This chain joins TRBV7-9 and TRBJ2-1; D is uncertain. From germline, CDR1 is SEHNR and CDR2 FQNEAQ (reference sequence). With 1 base removed from V and 8 bases from J, the gap between germline ends came to 9 bases. This CDR3 contains 13 residues. CDR3 residues: CASSLVITDEQFF. The CDR3 DNA is TGTGCCAGCAGCTTAGTAATTACTGATGAGCAGTTCTTC.

The chain recombines TRBV10-3 with TRBJ2-7; 12 bases are shared with TRBD1. Trimming took 6 bases from V and 3 from J; bases not matched to a gene: 12. Germline V gives CDR1 ENHRY, CDR2 SYGVKD. This CDR3 has 17 amino acids. For the CDR3, the DNA is TGTGCCATCAGAGCGACCCACCGGGACAGGGGGCTCTACGAGCAGTACTTC. Residues: CAIRATHRDRGLYEQYF.

This rearrangement joins TRBV4-3 to TRBJ2-7; TRBD2 matches at 11 bases. Losses at the gene ends were 0 bases for V and 5 bases for J; bases not matched to a gene: 6. The CDR3 length is 16 residues. The germline V gene has CDR1 LGHNA and CDR2 YSLEER. The chain's CDR3 is CASSQDRLAGINEQYF. Written as DNA, the CDR3 is TGCGCCAGCAGCCAAGACCGACTAGCGGGGATAAACGAGCAGTACTTC.

The genes are TRBV6-5 and TRBJ2-1; 13 nucleotides match TRBD2. The CDR3 consists of 16 residues. J lost 9 bases, V lost 0 bases, and 5 bases had no gene match. Per germline, CDR1 MNHEY and CDR2 SVGAGI. In nucleotides, the CDR3 is TGTGCCAGCAGTTACTCGAGACTAGCGGGAGGTGGTGAGCAGTTCTTC. Amino acid sequence: CASSYSRLAGGGEQFF.

The chain links TRBV4-1 to TRBJ2-3; D not certain. Germline V gives CDR1 MGHRA, CDR2 YSYEKL. Trimming left V 4 bases short and J 0 bases short, with 17 bases between. The CDR3 spans 17 residues. CDR3: CASSLYLGSESTDTQYF. Written as DNA, the CDR3 is TGCGCCAGCAGCCTATATTTAGGGTCCGAGAGCACAGATACGCAGTATTTT.

V gene TRBV15 combines with J gene TRBJ2-1; D gene ambiguous. This CDR3 is built from 12 residues. V was clipped by 5 bases and J by 6 bases, with 8 bases between them. In germline, CDR1 is LNHNV, CDR2 YYDKDF (reference sequence). The CDR3 sequence: CATSPPANEQFF. The CDR3 nucleotides are TGTGCCACCAGCCCCCCTGCCAATGAGCAGTTCTTC.

This clonotype showed up just once. This sequence joins TRBV5-1 and TRBJ2-7; perhaps TRBD1 as D (6 bases). The CDR3 sequence is 15 residues long. The germline V gene has CDR1 SGHRS and CDR2 YFSETQ. The V and J ends lost 0 bases and 0 bases respectively, with 10 bases between them. As DNA, the CDR3 is TGCGCCAGCAGCTTGGACAGGGAAAGCTCCTACGAGCAGTACTTC. This translates into CASSLDRESSYEQYF.